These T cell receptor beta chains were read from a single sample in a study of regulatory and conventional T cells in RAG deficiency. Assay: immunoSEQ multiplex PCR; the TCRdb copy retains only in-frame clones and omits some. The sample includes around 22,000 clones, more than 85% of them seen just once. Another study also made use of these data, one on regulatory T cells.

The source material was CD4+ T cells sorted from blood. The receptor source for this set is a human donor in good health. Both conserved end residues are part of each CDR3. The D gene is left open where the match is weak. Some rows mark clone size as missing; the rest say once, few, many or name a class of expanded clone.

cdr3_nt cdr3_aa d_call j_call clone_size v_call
TGTGCCAGCAGCTTAGCTTTAGGGTCGGGGAATGAGCAGTTCTTC CASSLALGSGNEQFF NA TRBJ2-1 NA TRBV7-2
TGTGCCAGCAGCCCCCCCATTGGGGCAGGAAACACCATATATTTT CASSPPIGAGNTIYF NA TRBJ1-3 NA TRBV11-2
TGCGCCAGCAGCAAGGGGACAGGCGCACCCTACGAGCAGTACTTC CASSKGTGAPYEQYF TRBD1 TRBJ2-7 NA TRBV5-1
TGTGCCAGCAGCTTAGGTAGAAAGAAACAAGAGACCCAGTACTTC CASSLGRKKQETQYF NA TRBJ2-5 NA TRBV7-9
TGTGCCTGGAGTGTACGACAGGGAGTAAGACAGCCCCAGCATTTT CAWSVRQGVRQPQHF TRBD1 TRBJ1-5 NA TRBV30
TGTGCCAGCAACCCCTTAACTAGCCGAGATACCTACGAGCAGTACTTC CASNPLTSRDTYEQYF NA TRBJ2-7 NA TRBV28
TGTGCCACCCTCCAGGCCCAGAACACTGAAGCTTTCTTT CATLQAQNTEAFF NA TRBJ1-1 once TRBV18
TGTGCCAGCAGTTCAAACAGGGGTGGCGGCTACACCTTC CASSSNRGGGYTF TRBD1 TRBJ1-2 NA TRBV6-5
TGTGCCAGCAGCCATACAGGGAATCAGCCCCAGCATTTT CASSHTGNQPQHF NA TRBJ1-5 NA TRBV5-6
TGTGCCAGCAGTTTACAGGGGGCTGGAGAGACCCAGTACTTC CASSLQGAGETQYF TRBD1 TRBJ2-5 NA TRBV2
TGTGCCAGCAGCTTAGCGGGGGCTGAAGCTTTCTTT CASSLAGAEAFF NA TRBJ1-1 NA TRBV7-9
TGTGCCAGCAGTTACCCGGAACCGCAGAAACTGTTTTTT CASSYPEPQKLFF NA TRBJ1-4 NA TRBV6-6
TGTGCCAGCAGTGATAGACAGGGGACTTATGGCTACACCTTC CASSDRQGTYGYTF TRBD1 TRBJ1-2 NA TRBV6-6
TGTGCCAGCAGCTTAGATGGGACAGTGAGTAATCAGCCCCAGCATTTT CASSLDGTVSNQPQHF TRBD1 TRBJ1-5 NA TRBV7-2
TGTGCCAGCAGTTACTCGTTCTCCAGGGATGGCGAGCAGTACTTC CASSYSFSRDGEQYF NA TRBJ2-7 NA TRBV6-5
TGTGCCAGCAGCTTAGCGCTGGCGCTAAGCTCCTACAATGAGCAGTTCTTC CASSLALALSSYNEQFF NA TRBJ2-1 NA TRBV7-2
TGCGCCAGCAGCCGTTTCGGGCAGGAAAACTCGAACACTGAAGCTTTCTTT CASSRFGQENSNTEAFF NA TRBJ1-1 NA TRBV4-1
TGTGCCAGCAGCCATCCCGATGAGCAGTTCTTC CASSHPDEQFF NA TRBJ2-1 NA TRBV7-9
TGTGCCAGTAGTATAAGCGGGACTAGCGGGGGGGTCTACAATGAGCAGTTCTTC CASSISGTSGGVYNEQFF TRBD2 TRBJ2-1 NA TRBV19
TGTGCCAGCAGCCACCCCCGGGACTTCAAAGAGACCCAGTACTTC CASSHPRDFKETQYF NA TRBJ2-5 NA TRBV11-3
TGTGCCAGCAGCCGACAAGGACTAGCCAAATACAATGAGCAGTTCTTC CASSRQGLAKYNEQFF TRBD2 TRBJ2-1 NA TRBV11-1
TGTGCCAGCAGCCCACAGGCCCTGGTAGGGGAGCAGTACTTC CASSPQALVGEQYF NA TRBJ2-7 NA TRBV5-4
TGTGCCAGCAGCTTGGCAAGTGGCCACGATATCTACGAGCAGTACTTC CASSLASGHDIYEQYF NA TRBJ2-7 NA TRBV5-5
TGTGCCAGCAGTGGCAGGGTAGGCAATCAGCCCCAGCATTTT CASSGRVGNQPQHF NA TRBJ1-5 NA TRBV2
TGTGCCAGCAGTGAATCTCGGGTAGCTTTCTTT CASSESRVAFF NA TRBJ1-1 NA TRBV25-1
TGCGCCAGCAGACTGTCCGGGGGCACCGGGGAGCTGTTTTTT CASRLSGGTGELFF NA TRBJ2-2 once TRBV5-1
TGTGCCAGCAGCTCCCACGGAGTCTCCTACAATGAGCAGTTCTTC CASSSHGVSYNEQFF NA TRBJ2-1 NA TRBV7-2